This TCR beta chain stems from a study of radiotherapy plus CTLA-4 blockade in lung cancer. TCRdb's table, derived via immunoSEQ multiplex PCR, lists solely in-frame clones and lacks some. Here the sample spans tens of thousands of clones, around 68% being singletons. Here the sequenced sample was peripheral blood, taken from a patient treated with radiotherapy plus ipilimumab. This TCR came from a human donor with non-small cell lung cancer whose response to radiotherapy plus ipilimumab could not be evaluated.

The CDR3 is CASSLGISGKGTQYF. As DNA, the CDR3 is TGTGCCAGCAGTTTAGGAATCTCAGGGAAAGGGACCCAGTACTTC. The chain uses TRBV28 and TRBJ2-5, with a weak D call TRBD1 (5 bases). This CDR3 contains 15 residues. Germline V gives CDR1 MDHEN, CDR2 SYDVKM. Trimming left V 2 bases short and J 7 bases short, with 17 bases between.